This TCR beta chain was recorded in a study of shared clonotypes between healthy human individuals. J was trimmed by 2 bases and V by 0 bases; bases with no gene match: 3. CDR1 is SGDLS, CDR2 YYNGEE, per germline. This CDR3 has 15 residues. Assay used: immunoSEQ multiplex PCR; TCRdb lists only in-frame clones, some missing. Of more than 2,000,000 clones listed, 93% were seen once; the top ten hold 0.39%. This clonotype originated in a man aged 18 to 30 in good health. Some clones in this sample may be carry-over from other donors' samples. Input material: naive CD4+ T cells from PBMCs. The subset was: CD45RA+ positively selected. The chain combines TRBV9 with TRBJ2-3; 7 nucleotides line up with TRBD2. CDR3 in amino acids: CASSVGEGFTDTQYF. In DNA, the CDR3 is TGTGCCAGCAGCGTAGGGGAGGGGTTCACAGATACGCAGTATTTT.